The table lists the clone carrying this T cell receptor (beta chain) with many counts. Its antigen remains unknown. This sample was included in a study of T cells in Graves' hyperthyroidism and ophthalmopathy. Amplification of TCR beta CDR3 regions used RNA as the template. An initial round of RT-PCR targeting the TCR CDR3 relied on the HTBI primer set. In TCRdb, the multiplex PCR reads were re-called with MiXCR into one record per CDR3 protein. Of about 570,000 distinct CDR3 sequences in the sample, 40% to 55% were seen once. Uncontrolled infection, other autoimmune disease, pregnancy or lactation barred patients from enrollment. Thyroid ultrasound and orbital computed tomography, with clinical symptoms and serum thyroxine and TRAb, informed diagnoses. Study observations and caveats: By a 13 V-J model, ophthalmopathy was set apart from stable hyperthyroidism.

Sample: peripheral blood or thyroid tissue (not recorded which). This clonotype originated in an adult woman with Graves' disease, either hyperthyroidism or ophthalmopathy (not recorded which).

The CDR3 region has the DNA TGTGCCAGCAGTTTGCTGCGACTAGCGAGAAACACCGGGGAGCTGTTTTTT. As protein: CASSLLRLARNTGELFF. V gene TRBV12-3 or TRBV12-4 combines with J gene TRBJ2-2; 8 positions match TRBD2. V was pared by 3 bases and J by 2 bases, with 8 bases of the junction left unmatched. This CDR3 comprises 17 residues.